The entry below describes one T cell receptor beta chain. The antigen is undetermined. This entry belongs to a study of OX40 agonist ivuxolimab in advanced cancers. The study's findings and limits: Antigen targets of the expanded peripheral T cells went undetermined. Relatively little clonal expansion, among the lowest observed, appeared in partial responders at 0.1-3.0 mg/kg.

Samples of blood were obtained at baseline, on cycle 4 day 1, and on cycle 7 day 1. CDR3 length equals 15 residues. V was cut by 1 base and J by 4 bases, with 11 bases left in between. CDR1 and CDR2 from the germline V gene are LNHDA and SQIVND (reference sequence). Libraries were prepared by immunoSEQ multiplex PCR; TCRdb keeps only in-frame clonotypes and omits some of them. Altogether about 24,000 clones are present, approximately 89% being singletons, with the ten largest covering 9.6%. The input for sequencing was CD4+ or CD8+ T cells sorted from blood, taken in a trial of the OX40 agonist ivuxolimab. V and J are TRBV19 and TRBJ1-5; unclear D gene. The source of this sequence is an adult with an advanced solid tumor such as melanoma, head and neck, liver or kidney cancer. CDR3 sequence (DNA): TGTGCCAGTAGTATAGGTTACAGAGGTAATCAGCCCCAGCATTTT. It specifies CASSIGYRGNQPQHF. Filled out from reference TRBV19 and TRBJ1-5, the complete variable domain reads DGGITQSPKYLFRKEGQNVTLSCEQNLNHDAMYWYRQDPGQGLRLIYYSQIVNDFQKGDIAEGYSVSREKKESFPLTVTSAQKNPTAFYLCASSIGYRGNQPQHFGDGTRLSIL.